This entry concerns a single T cell receptor (beta chain). This CDR3 has 15 residues. CDR1 SGHVS and CDR2 FNYEAQ come from the germline V gene. V lost 0 bases to trimming and J lost 8 bases, with 13 bases between them. Sequencing used immunoSEQ multiplex PCR; TCRdb keeps in-frame clones, though not all of them. The data contain 200,000 to 250,000 clones, 90% of them singletons. The data stem from a study of blood T cell repertoires in COVID-19. The chain has TRBV7-6 and TRBJ1-4; D is unresolved. The sequencing input was PBMCs or T cells enriched from blood (not recorded which). The receptor was isolated from a man aged 25 to 40 who had been exposed to COVID-19. The CDR3 loop reads CASSLAAGFNEKLFF. CDR3 nucleotides: TGTGCCAGCAGCTTAGCAGCCGGGTTTAACGAAAAACTGTTTTTT.